The 19 T cell receptor beta chains given below trace back to one sample, sequenced in a study of beta chain features in type 1 diabetes. Sequencing targeted expressed TCRB transcripts, as all isolated RNA had been reverse transcribed. Only in-frame clones appear in the TCRdb table, and some are missing; sequencing was by immunoSEQ multiplex PCR. The data contain roughly 730,000 clones, around an eighth of them singletons. Findings and limits, study-wide: For Type 1 diabetes patients, all four CD4+ subsets carried TCRB CDR3s that were moderately but significantly shorter.

Which antigens these TCRs recognize remains unknown. The sequencing sample was made of naive CD4+ T cells from blood. The receptors originated from a man between 18 and 29 years old with type 1 diabetes.

This clone was counted between two and nine times. A junction boundary mismatches the germline segment, possibly from a read error. The chain carries TRBV2 and TRBJ1-1, with D unclear. The germline CDR1 and CDR2 sequences are SNHLY and FYNNEI. The CDR3 totals 13 residues. The CDR3 nucleotides read TGTGCCAGCAGTGAAGCGAGGGATAGTACGCGGGGCTTT. It translates to CASSEARDSTRGF.

V and J are TRBV6-4 and TRBJ2-1, with a weak D call TRBD2 (6 bases). CDR3 length: 15 amino acids. V lost 4 bases and J 5 bases, leaving 15 bases between the germline ends. Germline V gives CDR1 MRHNA, CDR2 SNTAGT. DNA for the CDR3: TGTGCCAGCAGTGTCGGGCCAGGGACTCACAATGAGCAGTTCTTC. This translates into CASSVGPGTHNEQFF.

The J gene is TRBJ1-6, the V gene TRBV11-1, with D unresolved. The CDR3 runs 15 residues. V gave up 5 bases and J gave up 7 bases, with 15 bases separating them. CDR1 and CDR2 (germline): SGHAT, FQDESV (reference sequence). CDR3 in amino acids: CASSHLIGPNSPLHF. DNA of the CDR3: TGTGCCAGCAGCCACCTGATTGGACCCAATTCACCCCTCCACTTT.

The J gene is TRBJ2-3, the V gene TRBV27; D perhaps matches TRBD2 (5 bases). CDR1 is MNHEY and CDR2 is SMNVEV in the germline V gene (reference sequence). The CDR3 has 15 residues. Trimming pared 6 bases from V and 1 base from J, leaving 14 bases between. DNA of the CDR3: TGTGCCAGCAGCCTAGCCCGTCTGGGCACAGATACGCAGTATTTT. It encodes CASSLARLGTDTQYF.

The chain links TRBV29-1 to TRBJ1-1; D gene unclear. CDR3 size: 13 residues. Trimming cost V 3 bases and J 4 bases, with 12 bases left between them. Germline lookup yields CDR1 SQVTM and CDR2 ANQGSEA. The CDR3 nucleotides read TGCAGCGTTGAGGGAGTCCGAGGCACTGAAGCTTTCTTT. Protein sequence: CSVEGVRGTEAFF.

The V call is TRBV15, the J call TRBJ2-3; D unresolved. Germline loops: CDR1 LNHNV, CDR2 YYDKDF (reference sequence). The CDR3 sequence is 15 residues long. Between the trimmed V and J ends, which lost 1 base and 2 bases, there was a span of 10 bases. The CDR3 region is CATSRARGLTDTQYF. Written as DNA, the CDR3 is TGTGCCACCAGCAGAGCCCGTGGGCTCACAGATACGCAGTATTTT.

This chain connects TRBV6-5 to TRBJ1-4; D is perhaps TRBD1 (5 bases). The germline V gene encodes CDR1 MNHEY and CDR2 SVGAGI. The CDR3 runs to 15 residues. V gave up 4 bases and J gave up 8 bases, with 17 bases separating them. Here the CDR3 DNA reads TGTGCCAGCAGTTCCACACTCGCAAAGGGGGAAAAACTGTTTTTT. The encoded protein is CASSSTLAKGEKLFF.

V is TRBV9 and J is TRBJ2-2, with TRBD1 identical over 7 bases. Germline assignment: CDR1 SGDLS and CDR2 YYNGEE. J lost 3 bases, V lost 0 bases, and 17 bases had no gene match. There are 20 residues in the CDR3. CDR3 loop: CASSVETLRGQGRDTGELFF. The CDR3 region has the DNA TGTGCCAGCAGCGTAGAGACGCTGAGGGGGCAGGGGCGAGACACCGGGGAGCTGTTTTTT.

V usage is TRBV5-1 and J usage is TRBJ2-1; 9 nucleotides align to TRBD2. The CDR3 spans 16 residues. CDR1 SGHRS and CDR2 YFSETQ come from the germline V gene. After removal of 0 bases from V and 5 bases from J, the junction contained 6 bases not matched to a gene. The DNA of the CDR3 is TGCGCCAGCAGCTTGGTACCTAGCGGGGACCACAATGAGCAGTTCTTC. This sequence encodes CASSLVPSGDHNEQFF.

This clone was seen a few times. The rearrangement links TRBV10-3 to TRBJ1-2, with 9 nucleotides matching TRBD1. The CDR3 totals 14 residues. V lost 4 bases, J lost 7 bases, and 7 bases stayed unmatched. Germline V gives CDR1 ENHRY, CDR2 SYGVKD. DNA for the CDR3: TGTGCCATCAGTGGGACGACAGGGGGGAGTGGCTACACCTTC. It translates to CAISGTTGGSGYTF.

This chain uses TRBV29-1 with TRBJ2-1, with D possibly matching TRBD2 (7 bases). Trimming removed 4 bases from V and 9 bases from J, with 19 bases in between. Germline V CDR1 and CDR2: SQVTM, ANQGSEA. The CDR3 consists of 14 residues. The CDR3 coding sequence is TGCAGCGTTGTTGGGGGAGGCGGGGGCGGTGAGCAGTTCTTC. This codes for CSVVGGGGGGEQFF.

This clone was observed a few times. CDR3 coding DNA: TGTGCCAGCAGCGTAGCTACGGGTGAGGGAACGGGGGAGCAGTACTTC. Translating gives CASSVATGEGTGEQYF. V gene TRBV9 combines with J gene TRBJ2-7; tentatively, D is TRBD2 (5 bases). This CDR3 region has 16 residues. CDR1 is SGDLS, CDR2 YYNGEE, per germline. V was clipped by 0 bases and J by 7 bases, with 20 bases between them. Full variable domain (outside the CDR3, taken from reference TRBV9 and TRBJ2-7): DSGVTQTPKHLITATGQRVTLRCSPRSGDLSVYWYQQSLDQGLQFLIQYYNGEERAKGNILERFSAQQFPDLHSELNLSSLELGDSALYFCASSVATGEGTGEQYFGPGTRLTVT.

V is TRBV6-1 and J is TRBJ2-7; 10 nucleotides align to TRBD1. V was pared by 5 bases and J by 7 bases, with 11 bases of the junction left unmatched. The CDR3 consists of 15 residues. CDR1 and CDR2 (germline): MNHNS, SASEGT. The CDR3 coding sequence is TGTGCCAGCAGTCTAGGACAGGGGGAAGGAGGGGAGCAGTACTTC. Amino acid sequence: CASSLGQGEGGEQYF.

This clone was found a few times. The rearrangement uses TRBV27 and TRBJ1-6, with D possibly matching TRBD1 (5 bases). Trimming took off 2 bases at V and 10 bases at J, with 18 bases between the two ends. In germline, CDR1 is MNHEY, CDR2 SMNVEV (reference sequence). This CDR3 has 16 amino acids. The CDR3 sequence: CASSLAAAAPGSPLHF. The CDR3 nucleotides are TGTGCCAGCAGTTTAGCCGCCGCGGCCCCAGGGTCACCCCTCCACTTT.

This clone was seen more than once but under ten times. This rearrangement joins TRBV11-3 to TRBJ1-6, with a tentative D call TRBD1 (6 bases). In germline, CDR1 is SGHNT, CDR2 YENEEA. Trimming left V 5 bases short and J 8 bases short, with 19 bases between. This CDR3 region has 16 residues. CDR3 in DNA: TGTGCCAGCAGCGACACGCGGCAGGGGAAGGATTCACCCCTCCACTTT. Translated: CASSDTRQGKDSPLHF. Full variable domain (outside the CDR3, taken from reference TRBV11-3 and TRBJ1-6): EAGVVQSPRYKIIEKKQPVAFWCNPISGHNTLYWYLQNLGQGPELLIRYENEEAVDDSQLPKDRFSAERLKGVDSTLKIQPAELGDSAVYLCASSDTRQGKDSPLHFGNGTRLTVT.

Only a few counts were recorded for this clone. The chain is built from TRBV29-1 and TRBJ1-1; D perhaps matches TRBD1 (6 bases). Trimming shortened V by 3 bases and J by 3 bases, and 11 bases separated the two germline ends. Germline lookup yields CDR1 SQVTM and CDR2 ANQGSEA. The length of the CDR3 is 13 residues. The CDR3 spells CSVDRQAHTEAFF. The CDR3, as DNA: TGCAGCGTTGATAGACAGGCCCACACTGAAGCTTTCTTT.

As concerns this clone: Other DNA sequences in the same sample also yield this CDR3. The chain uses TRBV9 and TRBJ2-3; D not certain. The CDR3 sequence is 13 residues long. Trimming left V 2 bases short and J 1 base short, with 5 bases between. Looked up from germline, CDR1 is SGDLS and CDR2 is YYNGEE. Here the CDR3 DNA reads TGTGCCAGCAGCGTCCAGGGCACAGATACGCAGTATTTT. Its protein product is CASSVQGTDTQYF.

This clone was counted only a few times. The V gene is TRBV29-1, the J gene TRBJ1-1, with D perhaps matching TRBD1 (6 bases). Germline values: CDR1 SQVTM, CDR2 ANQGSEA. The V end lost 3 bases, the J end lost 0 bases, and 14 bases lay between the germline ends. This CDR3 is 15 amino acids long. CDR3 in DNA: TGCAGCGTTGATTTCCAGGGGCCCATGAACACTGAAGCTTTCTTT. Amino acid sequence: CSVDFQGPMNTEAFF. Full variable domain (remainder filled in from reference TRBV29-1 and TRBJ1-1): SAVISQKPSRDICQRGTSLTIQCQVDSQVTMMFWYRQQPGQSLTLIATANQGSEATYESGFVIDKFPISRPNLTFSTLTVSNMSPEDSSIYLCSVDFQGPMNTEAFFGQGTRLTVV.

In DNA form, the CDR3 reads TGTGCCTGGAGTCCCACCTACTCCTACAATGAGCAGTTCTTC. Translated, it gives CAWSPTYSYNEQFF. This sequence joins TRBV30 and TRBJ2-1; D uncertain. Trimming stripped 2 bases from V and 0 bases from J, with 8 bases between. The CDR3 loop spans 14 amino acids. The germline gives CDR1 GTSNPN, CDR2 SVGIG (reference sequence).